The clone carrying this T cell receptor beta chain was seen repeatedly, ten times or more. Its specificity is not known. The V gene's germline CDR1 is DFQATT and CDR2 SNEGSKA (reference sequence). The CDR3 totals 12 residues. J was trimmed by 8 bases and V by 6 bases; bases with no gene match: 6. A universal primer site was incorporated via template switching, and the cDNA contained unique molecular identifiers. MiXCR, applied by TCRdb to the 5' RACE reads, yields one record per CDR3 protein. The table records roughly 720,000 distinct CDR3 sequences, about 20% of them present only once. This record comes from a study of identical twins. The study's findings and limits: Conclusions came from cross-sectional statistical analysis, not from following the same donors.

These records were also assigned to another study, of T cells expressing NK-cell markers. As reported in that work: The authors applied an anti-gamma-delta TCR antibody in several experiments, and it restricted sorting to alpha-beta TCR T cells. There were a handful of donors in whom these clonotypes also led the CD3+CD56-NKG2C+ fraction.

The chain combines TRBV20-1 with TRBJ2-1, with 8 bases matching TRBD2. The clonotype originates from a woman between 18 and 30 years old in good health. The sample taken for sequencing was PBMCs. CDR3 in DNA: TGCAGTGCGGGGACTAGGTGGCATGAGCAGTTCTTC. Residues: CSAGTRWHEQFF.